This TCR beta chain was observed in a study of shared clonotypes between healthy human individuals. Sequencing used immunoSEQ multiplex PCR; TCRdb keeps in-frame clones, though not all of them. Here the sample spans around 2.1 million clones, approximately 94% being singletons. This CDR3 spans 13 amino acids. Trimming took 5 bases from V and 3 from J, leaving 14 bases between them. CDR1 and CDR2 (germline): SQVTM, ANQGSEA. CD8 cells regarded as naive lacked CD45RO, were positively chosen for CCR7, and omitted terminally differentiated effector memory CD45RA+ cells. J is TRBJ2-7 and V is TRBV29-1; perhaps TRBD2 as D (6 bases). The TCR was taken from a young man in good health. Some clones in this sample may be carry-over from other donors' samples. Sequences were obtained from naive CD8+ T cells from PBMCs. The CDR3 here is CSVFFPGVYEQYF. The DNA for the CDR3 is TGCAGCGTTTTTTTTCCGGGAGTCTACGAGCAGTACTTC.